This paragraph covers one T cell receptor (beta chain) sequence. This sample is part of a study of T cell changes during pregnancy in multiple sclerosis. Trimming cost V 3 bases and J 5 bases, with 20 bases left between them. Per germline, CDR1 SGHDT and CDR2 YYEEEE. The CDR3 has 16 residues. Method: immunoSEQ multiplex PCR; TCRdb's copy keeps in-frame clones and lacks some. In the table there are under 40,000 clones, around 90% of which are singletons. The sequence was obtained from a female donor in good health, enrolled as a control in a pregnancy study. The V and J genes are TRBV5-6 and TRBJ2-5; D might be TRBD1 (5 bases). The sequenced sample was CD4+ T cells from peripheral blood mononuclear cells, obtained in the third trimester of pregnancy. The CDR3 DNA sequence: TGTGCCAGCAGCTGGTATGGGGCTTCGAGTGTTGAGACCCAGTACTTC. As protein: CASSWYGASSVETQYF.